This TCR beta chain originates from a study of T cells in Graves' hyperthyroidism and ophthalmopathy. Study findings and constraints: Within blood appeared most thyroid clonotypes that had expanded above 0.001.

Notes on this clonotype: Antigen specificity is unknown.

Regions amplified from RNA transcripts were the TCR beta CDR3 regions. First-round RT-PCR of the TCR CDR3 relied on the HTBI primer set. TCRdb independently ran MiXCR on the multiplex PCR reads; one entry per CDR3 protein. The sample carries approximately 520,000 distinct CDR3 sequences, 20% recorded once. On the basis of clinical symptoms, serum thyroxine and TRAb, thyroid ultrasound and orbital computed tomography, diagnoses were made. Trimming cost V 3 bases and J 12 bases, with 12 bases left between them. Germline assignment: CDR1 DFQATT and CDR2 SNEGSKA (reference sequence). The CDR3 length is 12 residues.

The V call is TRBV20-1, the J call TRBJ1-6; the D is unclear. The clonotype comes from a man younger than 30 with Graves' hyperthyroidism. The sample taken for sequencing was blood. Written as DNA, the CDR3 is TGCAGTGCTAGGACTTGGGTTGGACCCCTCCACTTT. Its translation is CSARTWVGPLHF.